This is a list of T cell receptor beta chains from one sample in a study of blood T cell repertoires in COVID-19. The data were produced by immunoSEQ multiplex PCR, yet TCRdb's version contains in-frame clones alone and is incomplete. The sample lists a few hundred thousand clones; approximately 80% were seen once. The sequencing sample was made of PBMCs or T cells enriched from blood (not recorded which). Receptor source: a woman aged 60 to 75 who had recovered from COVID-19. CDR3s include the opening cysteine and the closing phenylalanine or tryptophan. A D gene is named only where the DNA matches it firmly. Clone size, where shown, is once, few, many, or a class for clones that have expanded.

D gene: NA; V gene: TRBV18; J gene: TRBJ1-6; clone size: NA; CDR3 DNA: TGTGCCAGCTCCTCGGCGGTTGATTCACCCCTCCACTTT; CDR3 protein: CASSSAVDSPLHF
D gene: NA; V gene: TRBV4-2; J gene: TRBJ1-4; clone size: NA; CDR3 DNA: TGTGCCAGCAGCCAAAAGGGAAGGGGCGGTGAAAAACTGTTTTTT; CDR3 protein: CASSQKGRGGEKLFF
D gene: TRBD2; V gene: TRBV5-1; J gene: TRBJ2-2; clone size: NA; CDR3 DNA: TGCGCCAGCAGCGGGTTGACTAGCGGGAGACAGAACACCGGGGAGCTGTTTTTT; CDR3 protein: CASSGLTSGRQNTGELFF
D gene: NA; V gene: TRBV28; J gene: TRBJ1-6; clone size: NA; CDR3 DNA: TGTGCCAGCACCGGGGGTGGGATCTATAATTCACCCCTCCACTTT; CDR3 protein: CASTGGGIYNSPLHF
D gene: NA; V gene: TRBV9; J gene: TRBJ2-5; clone size: NA; CDR3 DNA: TGTGCCAGCAGCGTAGCCGATCTCCCAGGGGAGACCCAGTACTTC; CDR3 protein: CASSVADLPGETQYF
D gene: TRBD1; V gene: TRBV5-6; J gene: TRBJ2-5; clone size: few; CDR3 DNA: TGTGCCAGCAGCCGGGACAGGAGCGAGACCCAGTACTTC; CDR3 protein: CASSRDRSETQYF
D gene: TRBD1; V gene: TRBV7-2; J gene: TRBJ1-2; clone size: NA; CDR3 DNA: TGTGCCAGCAGGGCGGACAGGATCTATGGCTACACCTTC; CDR3 protein: CASRADRIYGYTF
D gene: NA; V gene: TRBV12-3/TRBV12-4; J gene: TRBJ1-2; clone size: NA; CDR3 DNA: TGTGCCAGCAGTTTGTCAGGGAAAGGGGGCTACACCTTC; CDR3 protein: CASSLSGKGGYTF
D gene: NA; V gene: TRBV7-9; J gene: TRBJ1-4; clone size: NA; CDR3 DNA: TGTGCCAGCAGCCGGGGCGGGGAAACTAATGAAAAACTGTTTTTT; CDR3 protein: CASSRGGETNEKLFF
D gene: NA; V gene: TRBV4-1; J gene: TRBJ1-4; clone size: NA; CDR3 DNA: TGCGCCAGCAGCCAAGAAGGGCTGTCGGGGTATGGTGAAAAACTGTTTTTT; CDR3 protein: CASSQEGLSGYGEKLFF
D gene: TRBD2; V gene: TRBV5-4; J gene: TRBJ2-5; clone size: NA; CDR3 DNA: TGTGCCAGCAGCTTGGATTTGGCTAGCGGGCTCGGGACCCAGTACTTC; CDR3 protein: CASSLDLASGLGTQYF
D gene: NA; V gene: TRBV25-1; J gene: TRBJ1-1; clone size: NA; CDR3 DNA: TGTGCCAGCAGTGAGGTCGGCCAGGGGTGGACTGAAGCTTTCTTT; CDR3 protein: CASSEVGQGWTEAFF
D gene: TRBD1; V gene: TRBV7-3; J gene: TRBJ2-3; clone size: once; CDR3 DNA: TGTGCCAGCAGCTTAAGGGGGCCTGGGACAGCCGGTTCCACCACAGATACGCAGTATTTT; CDR3 protein: CASSLRGPGTAGSTTDTQYF
D gene: NA; V gene: TRBV6-5; J gene: TRBJ2-1; clone size: NA; CDR3 DNA: TGTGCCAGTACCTTCCCCCAAAGCCCCAATGAGCAGTTCTTC; CDR3 protein: CASTFPQSPNEQFF
D gene: NA; V gene: TRBV2; J gene: TRBJ2-5; clone size: NA; CDR3 DNA: TGTGCCACCTTACCGGTCCGGGAGACCCAGTACTTC; CDR3 protein: CATLPVRETQYF
D gene: NA; V gene: TRBV14; J gene: TRBJ1-3; clone size: NA; CDR3 DNA: TGTGCCAGCAGCCAAGATCTACAGAGCCGCTCTGGAAACACCATATATTTT; CDR3 protein: CASSQDLQSRSGNTIYF
D gene: NA; V gene: TRBV5-4; J gene: TRBJ1-2; clone size: NA; CDR3 DNA: TGTGCCAGCAGCTCCAATTCAGGGTCGGGCTATGGCTACACCTTC; CDR3 protein: CASSSNSGSGYGYTF
D gene: NA; V gene: TRBV18; J gene: TRBJ1-1; clone size: NA; CDR3 DNA: TGTGCCAGCTCACCAAGCGGGGGGGCAACCCTGAACACTGAAGCTTTCTTT; CDR3 protein: CASSPSGGATLNTEAFF
D gene: NA; V gene: TRBV14; J gene: TRBJ1-6; clone size: once; CDR3 DNA: TGTGCCAGCAGCCAAGAGGCGAACGGGTCACCCCTCCACTTT; CDR3 protein: CASSQEANGSPLHF
D gene: TRBD1; V gene: TRBV7-9; J gene: TRBJ1-5; clone size: many; CDR3 DNA: TGTGCCAGCAGCGCGTCGACAGGGCAGGCCCAGCATTTT; CDR3 protein: CASSASTGQAQHF
D gene: TRBD1; V gene: TRBV6-2/TRBV6-3; J gene: TRBJ2-7; clone size: NA; CDR3 DNA: TGTGCCAGCAGTGCCCCGGGACAGGGGGCTTACGAGCAGTACTTC; CDR3 protein: CASSAPGQGAYEQYF
D gene: NA; V gene: TRBV5-1; J gene: TRBJ1-6; clone size: few; CDR3 DNA: TGCGCCAGCAGCTTGGACGCCTCGGGTTCACCCCTCCACTTT; CDR3 protein: CASSLDASGSPLHF
D gene: NA; V gene: TRBV7-9; J gene: TRBJ2-7; clone size: NA; CDR3 DNA: TGTGCCAGCAGCTTAGGTGGGAGCAACTACGAGCAGTACTTC; CDR3 protein: CASSLGGSNYEQYF
D gene: NA; V gene: TRBV11-2; J gene: TRBJ2-1; clone size: NA; CDR3 DNA: TGTGCCAGCAGCTTAACCCGGGACAAGTACAATGAGCAGTTCTTC; CDR3 protein: CASSLTRDKYNEQFF
D gene: TRBD2; V gene: TRBV4-2; J gene: TRBJ2-3; clone size: NA; CDR3 DNA: TGTGCCAGCAGCCAAGTCGGGTTTCGGGAGGCAGATACGCAGTATTTT; CDR3 protein: CASSQVGFREADTQYF
D gene: TRBD1; V gene: TRBV5-5; J gene: TRBJ2-7; clone size: NA; CDR3 DNA: TGTGCCAGCAGCGGTGACAGGGGAGACCCCTACGAGCAGTACTTC; CDR3 protein: CASSGDRGDPYEQYF
D gene: NA; V gene: TRBV30; J gene: TRBJ2-2; clone size: NA; CDR3 DNA: TGTGCCTGGAGTGTAGGGGGGGCCGACACCGGGGAGCTGTTTTTT; CDR3 protein: CAWSVGGADTGELFF
D gene: NA; V gene: TRBV2; J gene: TRBJ2-7; clone size: once; CDR3 DNA: TGTGCCAGCAGTACCGGGACAATCCAGCAGTACTTC; CDR3 protein: CASSTGTIQQYF
D gene: NA; V gene: TRBV3-1/TRBV3-2; J gene: TRBJ1-5; clone size: NA; CDR3 DNA: TGTGCCAGCAGCCAGGGCCCCGGCAATCAGCCCCAGCATTTT; CDR3 protein: CASSQGPGNQPQHF
D gene: NA; V gene: TRBV2; J gene: TRBJ1-5; clone size: once; CDR3 DNA: TGTGCCAGCAGTTACGACAGGAATCAGCCCCAGCATTTT; CDR3 protein: CASSYDRNQPQHF
D gene: TRBD1; V gene: TRBV7-6; J gene: TRBJ1-4; clone size: NA; CDR3 DNA: TGTGCCAGCAGCCTACGCAGGGGGCCCTCAACTAATGAAAAACTGTTTTTT; CDR3 protein: CASSLRRGPSTNEKLFF
D gene: NA; V gene: TRBV5-4; J gene: TRBJ2-2; clone size: NA; CDR3 DNA: TGTGCCAGCAGCATCGAATTACTGAACACCGGGGAGCTGTTTTTT; CDR3 protein: CASSIELLNTGELFF
D gene: TRBD2; V gene: TRBV18; J gene: TRBJ2-1; clone size: NA; CDR3 DNA: TGTGCCAGCTCCCCTGGACTAGCGGGAGGGCCTGGCAATGAGCAGTTCTTC; CDR3 protein: CASSPGLAGGPGNEQFF
D gene: NA; V gene: TRBV9; J gene: TRBJ1-2; clone size: NA; CDR3 DNA: TGTGCCAGCAGCGTAGAAGGGAGCTATGGCTACACCTTC; CDR3 protein: CASSVEGSYGYTF
D gene: TRBD2; V gene: TRBV7-8; J gene: TRBJ2-7; clone size: NA; CDR3 DNA: TGTGCCAGCAGCCGAGGGACTAGCGGGAGGAACGAGCAGTACTTC; CDR3 protein: CASSRGTSGRNEQYF
D gene: TRBD1; V gene: TRBV9; J gene: TRBJ1-1; clone size: NA; CDR3 DNA: TGTGCCAGCACTTCTGGGGGACAGGTGAACACTGAAGCTTTCTTT; CDR3 protein: CASTSGGQVNTEAFF
D gene: NA; V gene: TRBV24-1; J gene: TRBJ2-5; clone size: NA; CDR3 DNA: TGTGCCACCAGTGGCCCAGGGCCGGTAGAGACCCAGTACTTC; CDR3 protein: CATSGPGPVETQYF
D gene: TRBD1; V gene: TRBV6-6; J gene: TRBJ1-5; clone size: NA; CDR3 DNA: TGTGCCATCTCGGACAGGGGAGGGAATCAGCCCCAGCATTTT; CDR3 protein: CAISDRGGNQPQHF
D gene: TRBD1; V gene: TRBV10-3; J gene: TRBJ1-2; clone size: few; CDR3 DNA: TGTGCCATCAGTGACCGGGACAGGGCCTATGGCTACACCTTC; CDR3 protein: CAISDRDRAYGYTF
D gene: NA; V gene: TRBV4-1; J gene: TRBJ2-3; clone size: NA; CDR3 DNA: TGCGCCAGCAGCCAAGAGGGGGCCGGTTCCGTTACGCAGTATTTT; CDR3 protein: CASSQEGAGSVTQYF
D gene: NA; V gene: TRBV21-1; J gene: TRBJ2-6; clone size: NA; CDR3 DNA: TGTGCCAGCAGCAAACTCCCTGGGGCCAACGTCCTGACTTTC; CDR3 protein: CASSKLPGANVLTF
D gene: TRBD1; V gene: TRBV7-2; J gene: TRBJ1-2; clone size: once; CDR3 DNA: TGTGCCAGCAGCTTTGGGGACAGATGGGGCGGCTACACCTTC; CDR3 protein: CASSFGDRWGGYTF
D gene: NA; V gene: TRBV10-1; J gene: TRBJ2-1; clone size: NA; CDR3 DNA: TGCGCCAGCAGTGACAAAAATCACAATGAGCAGTTCTTC; CDR3 protein: CASSDKNHNEQFF
D gene: NA; V gene: TRBV3-1/TRBV3-2; J gene: TRBJ1-5; clone size: NA; CDR3 DNA: TGTGCCAGCAGCCAAGGGTCGGGCAATCAGCCCCAGCATTTT; CDR3 protein: CASSQGSGNQPQHF
D gene: NA; V gene: TRBV21-1; J gene: TRBJ1-5; clone size: NA; CDR3 DNA: TGTGCCACCCGCCGCGGACAGTTTCTACAGCCCCAGCATTTT; CDR3 protein: CATRRGQFLQPQHF
D gene: TRBD2; V gene: TRBV19; J gene: TRBJ2-6; clone size: once; CDR3 DNA: TGTGCCAGTAGCCGAGGGACTAGCGGGGGGACTAGCTCTGGGGCCAACGTCCTGACTTTC; CDR3 protein: CASSRGTSGGTSSGANVLTF
D gene: TRBD2; V gene: TRBV2; J gene: TRBJ2-7; clone size: NA; CDR3 DNA: TGTGCCAGCACCCCTGCGGGAGGGCCCTACGAGCAGTACTTC; CDR3 protein: CASTPAGGPYEQYF
D gene: NA; V gene: TRBV9; J gene: TRBJ1-3; clone size: NA; CDR3 DNA: TGTGCCAGCAGCGTAGGGGGGGTCTCTGGAAACACCATATATTTT; CDR3 protein: CASSVGGVSGNTIYF
D gene: NA; V gene: TRBV9; J gene: TRBJ1-3; clone size: NA; CDR3 DNA: TGTGCCAGCAGCGTATTTTCAGGGCCCTCTGGAAACACCATATATTTT; CDR3 protein: CASSVFSGPSGNTIYF
D gene: NA; V gene: TRBV7-2; J gene: TRBJ2-3; clone size: NA; CDR3 DNA: TGTGCCAGCAGCTTAAAACTCGGGTCCACAGATACGCAGTATTTT; CDR3 protein: CASSLKLGSTDTQYF
D gene: TRBD1; V gene: TRBV6-5; J gene: TRBJ2-2; clone size: NA; CDR3 DNA: TGTGCCAGCAGTTACTTCAAGGGACAGGGGGTCGGGGAGCTGTTTTTT; CDR3 protein: CASSYFKGQGVGELFF
D gene: NA; V gene: TRBV6-5; J gene: TRBJ1-2; clone size: NA; CDR3 DNA: TGTGCCAGCAGTTACTCGAGCCAGGTCGATGGCTACACCTTC; CDR3 protein: CASSYSSQVDGYTF
D gene: NA; V gene: TRBV7-9; J gene: TRBJ1-3; clone size: few; CDR3 DNA: TGTGCCAGCAGCTTAAAGGGGGGGAAGACTGGAAACACCATATATTTT; CDR3 protein: CASSLKGGKTGNTIYF
D gene: TRBD2; V gene: TRBV27; J gene: TRBJ2-7; clone size: NA; CDR3 DNA: TGTGCCAGCAGTTCGACTAGCGGGGGTTACGAGCAGTACTTC; CDR3 protein: CASSSTSGGYEQYF
D gene: TRBD2; V gene: TRBV2; J gene: TRBJ2-5; clone size: NA; CDR3 DNA: TGTGCCAGCAGTTCCACTAGCGGGAGGTCCCTTTACCAAGAGACCCAGTACTTC; CDR3 protein: CASSSTSGRSLYQETQYF
D gene: TRBD2; V gene: TRBV3-1/TRBV3-2; J gene: TRBJ2-5; clone size: NA; CDR3 DNA: TGTGCCAGCAGCCAAGATGCGGGGGGACAAGAGACCCAGTACTTC; CDR3 protein: CASSQDAGGQETQYF
D gene: NA; V gene: TRBV10-1; J gene: TRBJ2-7; clone size: NA; CDR3 DNA: TGCGCCAGCAGTGAGTCCACTCGAGAGCAGTACTTC; CDR3 protein: CASSESTREQYF